These 6 T cell receptor beta chains share one sample of origin, sequenced in a study of OX40 agonist ivuxolimab in advanced cancers. Produced via immunoSEQ multiplex PCR; TCRdb's table is partial and in-frame only. The sample holds about 80,000 clones, approximately 90% seen once. Specimen: CD4+ or CD8+ T cells sorted from blood, collected in a trial of the OX40 agonist ivuxolimab. The source of these receptors is an adult with an advanced solid tumor such as melanoma, head and neck, liver or kidney cancer.

The chain combines TRBV28 with TRBJ2-2; D gene unclear. This CDR3 region has 14 residues. Per germline, CDR1 MDHEN and CDR2 SYDVKM. V lost 7 bases, J lost 5 bases, and 14 bases lay in between. The CDR3 loop is CASIRPGTTGELFF. The DNA for the CDR3 is TGTGCCAGCATCCGACCGGGTACTACCGGGGAGCTGTTTTTT.

V is TRBV7-3 and J is TRBJ2-1, with D possibly matching TRBD2 (5 bases). CDR3 size: 15 residues. Trimming cost V 5 bases and J 15 bases, with 26 bases left between them. Germline-derived CDR1 and CDR2 are SGHTA and FQGTGA. This CDR3 reads CASSPTHDLPGGLFF. The CDR3 DNA sequence: TGTGCCAGCAGCCCTACACACGACTTACCCGGAGGCCTGTTCTTC.

The chain carries TRBV18 and TRBJ2-1, with no clear D. Germline values: CDR1 KGHSH, CDR2 LQKENI. The CDR3 sequence is 15 residues long. The V and J ends lost 4 bases and 0 bases respectively, with 10 bases between them. The CDR3 nucleotides are TGTGCCAGCTCACTCGGGCAAAGCTCCTACAATGAGCAGTTCTTC. This translates into CASSLGQSSYNEQFF.

V gene TRBV5-6 combines with J gene TRBJ1-4, with TRBD1 matching 8 bases. This CDR3 is 16 amino acids long. Germline assignment: CDR1 SGHDT and CDR2 YYEEEE. V trimming: 4 bases; J trimming: 3 bases; junction bases outside the gene matches: 8. CDR3 nucleotides: TGTGCCAGCAGCCTGACTTCACAGGGGGCTAATGAAAAACTGTTTTTT. It encodes CASSLTSQGANEKLFF.

The chain employs TRBV5-1 and TRBJ1-2; unclear D gene. CDR1 and CDR2 (germline): SGHRS, YFSETQ. V lost 3 bases and J lost 4, with 22 bases in between. This CDR3 region has 17 residues. This CDR3 is CASSSNFLKQHFYGYTF. The CDR3 DNA follows: TGCGCCAGCAGCTCGAACTTTCTAAAACAGCATTTCTATGGCTACACCTTC.

V gene TRBV7-3 combines with J gene TRBJ1-1; TRBD1 matches at 12 bases. The CDR3 length is 16 residues. The junction had 4 bases not matched to a gene; V was cut back by 1 base and J by 4 bases. The germline V gene has CDR1 SGHTA and CDR2 FQGTGA. This CDR3 is CASSLRGQGALTEAFF. For the CDR3, the DNA is TGTGCCAGCAGCTTAAGGGGACAGGGGGCGCTCACTGAAGCTTTCTTT.